A single sample gave rise to the 19 T cell receptor beta chains below, sequenced in a study of early T cells in non-severe SARS-CoV-2 infection. Each CDR3 protein is one row after TCRdb ran MiXCR on the 5' RACE reads. The sample has 30,000 to 40,000 distinct CDR3 sequences, 5.7% seen once. Sequencing was carried out using whole blood. These receptor sequences come from an adult who was a healthcare worker with PCR-confirmed SARS-CoV-2 infection or an uninfected control (not recorded which).

Points on this clonotype: Being one base from a much bigger clone, this may be a read error. This chain links TRBV27 with TRBJ1-2, with TRBD1 matching over 8 bases. The CDR3 length is 16 residues. Per germline, CDR1 MNHEY and CDR2 SMNVEV (reference sequence). The V segment lost 4 bases and the J segment 5 bases; nucleotides outside the gene matches: 12. DNA of the CDR3: TGTGCCAGCAGTTCCCTCCTTGGACAGGGAGGTTATGGCTACACCTTC. This codes for CASSSLLGQGGYGYTF.

The rearrangement joins TRBV7-6 to TRBJ2-3, with 11 bases that match TRBD2. CDR3 length: 15 amino acids. V lost 2 bases to trimming and J lost 7 bases; unmatched junction nucleotides: 5. Looked up from germline, CDR1 is SGHVS and CDR2 is FNYEAQ. CDR3 nucleotide sequence: TGTGCCAGCAGCTTATTGGGACTAGCGGACTATACGCAGTATTTT. This encodes CASSLLGLADYTQYF.

This clonotype showed up many times. The CDR3 is CASSFSGARNQPQHF. DNA of the CDR3: TGTGCCAGCAGTTTTTCGGGGGCTCGGAATCAGCCCCAGCATTTT. The rearrangement links TRBV28 to TRBJ1-5; a weak D match, TRBD1 (6 bases). Trimming shortened V by 3 bases and J by 4 bases, and 13 bases separated the two germline ends. Germline lookup yields CDR1 MDHEN and CDR2 SYDVKM. The CDR3 contains 15 residues.

This clonotype was observed many times. V gene TRBV14 combines with J gene TRBJ2-2, with D perhaps matching TRBD2 (6 bases). CDR1 and CDR2 (germline): SGHDN, FVKESK. CDR3 length: 17 amino acids. V shed 0 bases and J shed 4 bases, with 15 bases lying between them. This chain's CDR3 is CASSQDLAGLGTGELFF. CDR3 in DNA: TGTGCCAGCAGCCAAGATTTGGCGGGACTTGGCACCGGGGAGCTGTTTTTT.

This clonotype was detected many times. V gene TRBV6-6 combines with J gene TRBJ2-2; TRBD2 matches at 14 bases. Unmatched junction bases numbered 10, after V lost 6 bases and J lost 4 bases. The CDR3 sequence is 18 residues long. Germline-derived CDR1 and CDR2 are MNHNY and SVGAGI (reference sequence). The CDR3 sequence: CASSLLGLAGVGTGELFF. The CDR3 coding sequence is TGTGCCAGCAGCCTCCTGGGACTAGCGGGAGTAGGCACCGGGGAGCTGTTTTTT.

This clonotype was seen more than once but under ten times. J is TRBJ2-5 and V is TRBV18; possible D gene TRBD1, 6 bases. From germline, CDR1 is KGHSH and CDR2 LQKENI. V was trimmed by 3 bases and J by 3 bases, leaving 11 bases between them. The CDR3 runs 14 residues. The CDR3 region has the DNA TGTGCCAGCTCACCGGGGGCGCAGAAAGAGACCCAGTACTTC. Translated: CASSPGAQKETQYF.

This clonotype was counted only a few times. The V gene is TRBV27, the J gene TRBJ2-2; no firm D call. Looked up from germline, CDR1 is MNHEY and CDR2 is SMNVEV (reference sequence). CDR3 length equals 14 residues. The ends were cut back, 5 bases at V and 6 bases at J, with 13 bases in the middle. This CDR3 reads CASSKLMQSGELFF. The CDR3 DNA sequence: TGTGCCAGCAGTAAACTGATGCAGTCCGGGGAGCTGTTTTTT.

The chain couples TRBV20-1 to TRBJ2-1; 7 nucleotides align to TRBD2. CDR1 DFQATT and CDR2 SNEGSKA come from the germline V gene (reference sequence). The CDR3 covers 13 residues. J was trimmed by 6 bases and V by 5 bases; bases with no gene match: 7. DNA of the CDR3: TGCAGTGCTGCGAGAGGACTAGTCAATGAGCAGTTCTTC. Protein sequence: CSAARGLVNEQFF.

This clonotype was picked up many times. The chain uses TRBV12-3 or TRBV12-4 and TRBJ1-5; D might be TRBD1 (5 bases). Trimming shortened V by 3 bases and J by 6 bases, and 6 bases separated the two germline ends. This CDR3 has 12 residues. CDR3 amino acids: CASSFGGQPQHF. The CDR3 DNA is TGTGCCAGCAGTTTTGGGGGTCAGCCCCAGCATTTT.

This clonotype was recorded many times. This chain connects TRBV12-3 or TRBV12-4 to TRBJ1-2; TRBD1 is a possible D gene (5 bases). The CDR3 has 13 residues. Between the trimmed V and J ends, which lost 7 bases and 8 bases, there was a span of 17 bases. The CDR3 loop reads CASTPIGAWGYTF. Written as DNA, the CDR3 is TGTGCCAGCACCCCCATTGGGGCATGGGGCTACACCTTC.

This clonotype was observed at least ten times. The chain couples TRBV5-1 to TRBJ1-4, with 7 nucleotides matching TRBD1. The CDR3 sequence is 16 residues long. J gave up 5 bases and V 3 bases, and 10 bases lay outside the gene matches. Germline CDR1 SGHRS, CDR2 YFSETQ. The CDR3 spells CASSWAPGQLNEKLFF. The CDR3 nucleotides read TGCGCCAGCAGCTGGGCCCCGGGACAGCTAAATGAAAAACTGTTTTTT.

This clonotype turned up a few times. This chain joins TRBV30 and TRBJ2-5; D is unresolved. Trimming took 0 bases from V and 2 from J, leaving 10 bases between them. This CDR3 has 14 residues. Germline assignment: CDR1 GTSNPN and CDR2 SVGIG (reference sequence). The CDR3, as DNA: TGTGCCTGGAGTGTACGGTCAGCACAAGAGACCCAGTACTTC. It yields the protein CAWSVRSAQETQYF.

This clonotype has a count of ten or more. V is TRBV9 and J is TRBJ2-1; TRBD1 aligns across 9 bases. This CDR3 contains 14 residues. The germline CDR1 and CDR2 sequences are SGDLS and YYNGEE. J was trimmed by 0 bases and V by 8 bases; bases with no gene match: 3. The CDR3 DNA is TGTGCCAGTGACAGGGGGAGCTCCTACAATGAGCAGTTCTTC. Its protein is CASDRGSSYNEQFF.

The chain employs TRBV9 and TRBJ2-5, with a weak D call TRBD2 (6 bases). The CDR3 consists of 13 residues. V lost 2 bases and J lost 5, with 10 bases in between. CDR1 and CDR2 (germline): SGDLS, YYNGEE. The CDR3 DNA reads TGTGCCAGCAGCGTCCATGGGGGGGAGACCCAGTACTTC. Its protein is CASSVHGGETQYF.

This clonotype occurred many times. It is unclear where the CDR3 begins or ends on the DNA, so no DNA is shown, and the CDR3 is as TCRdb lists it. J is TRBJ1-2 and V is TRBV6-5; no DNA check was done on the table's D call, TRBD1. Per the germline V gene, CDR1 is MNHEY and CDR2 is SVGAGI. The CDR3 contains 14 residues when both ends are counted. The CDR3 region is CASSSSMTGVGYTF.

This clonotype was seen more than once but under ten times. This chain joins TRBV20-1 and TRBJ2-7, with a tentative D call TRBD1 (6 bases). This CDR3 is built from 13 residues. The ends were cut back, 6 bases at V and 0 bases at J, with 12 bases in the middle. CDR1 DFQATT and CDR2 SNEGSKA come from the germline V gene (reference sequence). The CDR3 sequence: CSAATGFSYEQYF. DNA for the CDR3: TGCAGTGCGGCGACAGGTTTCTCCTACGAGCAGTACTTC.

This clonotype was seen many times. This chain uses TRBV15 with TRBJ1-1; D remains unclear. This CDR3 spans 16 amino acids. Germline V gene sequence: CDR1 LNHNV, CDR2 YYDKDF (reference sequence). The ends were cut back, 0 bases at V and 3 bases at J, with 14 bases in the middle. This chain's CDR3 is CATSREVGLGDTEAFF. DNA for the CDR3: TGTGCCACCAGCAGAGAGGTTGGGCTTGGGGACACTGAAGCTTTCTTT.

This clonotype was counted at least ten times. The chain joins TRBV7-6 to TRBJ2-1; TRBD2 aligns across 9 bases. Trimming cost V 3 bases and J 4 bases; bases outside gene matches: 1. This CDR3 is built from 14 residues. CDR1 and CDR2 (germline): SGHVS, FNYEAQ. The CDR3 DNA sequence: TGTGCCAGCAGCTTGGGACTAGCTTACAATGAGCAGTTCTTC. It specifies CASSLGLAYNEQFF.

There are many counts of this clonotype. The chain recombines TRBV14 with TRBJ2-7; 7 bases fit TRBD2. V trimming: 3 bases; J trimming: 3 bases; junction bases outside the gene matches: 20. Germline V gene lookup returns CDR1 SGHDN and CDR2 FVKESK. There are 19 residues in the CDR3. The CDR3 is CASSQVKEEAGRVFYEQYF. CDR3 in DNA: TGTGCCAGCAGCCAGGTCAAGGAGGAAGCGGGACGGGTCTTCTACGAGCAGTACTTC.